What follows describes a single T cell receptor beta chain. Antigen specificity is unknown. CD4+ cells underwent separation, giving CD45RA+ naive and CD45RA-negative memory subsets. This specimen comes from a study of shared clonotypes between healthy human individuals. Study summary: Participating donors consisted of two women and a few men aged 18 to 49.

This CDR3 region has 18 residues. Study conclusions and caveats: The researchers took only blood, and tissue repertoires probably look different. Relative to memory subsets, naive subsets generally showed larger estimated richness.

Repertoires were generated with immunoSEQ multiplex PCR, while TCRdb's copy carries only in-frame clones and drops some. Here the sample spans a few million clones, over 90% being singletons. The sample taken for sequencing was naive CD4+ T cells from PBMCs. As to subset: CD45RA+ positively selected. This chain joins TRBV7-5 and TRBJ1-2; the D call of TRBD1 is as the table states it, not checked on the DNA. TRBV7-5 is marked as a pseudogene. This receptor was identified in a young man in good health. Some clones in this sample may be carry-over from other donors' samples. CDR3 residues: CARSLESRGGEANYGYTF. The DNA for the CDR3 is TGTGCCAGAAGCTTAGAATCGAGAGGGGGCGAAGCTAACTATGGCTACACCTTC.